These 29 T cell receptor beta chains were all obtained from the same sample, sequenced in a study of T-cell reconstitution after alpha-beta-depleted transplantation in children. Unique molecular identifiers were incorporated into the prepared TCRbeta library. TCRdb re-called the PCR reads with MiXCR, one entry per CDR3 protein. The repertoire consists of approximately 400,000 distinct CDR3 sequences, with about a tenth occurring once and the leading ten covering 4.5% to 6%. This specimen was PBMCs from the stem cell graft donor, taken from the stem cell graft. The receptors were sampled from a human donor who donated a stem cell graft to a child with acute myeloid leukemia.

The chain joins TRBV12-3 or TRBV12-4 to TRBJ2-2; no reliable D call. Trimming removed 7 bases at V and 7 bases at J, with 10 bases between. The CDR3 consists of 12 residues. The CDR3 DNA sequence: TGTGCCAGCACAACGGGTGTCGGGGAGCTGTTTTTT. It is translated as CASTTGVGELFF.

V gene TRBV20-1 combines with J gene TRBJ2-3; D is possibly TRBD1 (6 bases). The V gene lost 4 bases and the J gene lost 0 bases, with 11 bases spanning the gap. CDR3 size: 14 residues. Germline V lookup: CDR1 DFQATT, CDR2 SNEGSKA (reference sequence). This CDR3 is CSAIGQTSTDTQYF. The CDR3 DNA reads TGCAGTGCTATTGGACAGACTAGCACAGATACGCAGTATTTT.

V gene TRBV29-1 combines with J gene TRBJ2-3, with 14 positions matching TRBD2. The germline V gene encodes CDR1 SQVTM and CDR2 ANQGSEA. The ends lost 7 bases at V and 3 bases at J; junction bases unmatched: 15. CDR3 length equals 18 residues. CDR3 in amino acids: CSARTGETSGRVTDTQYF. The CDR3 region has the DNA TGCAGCGCCAGGACAGGCGAGACTAGCGGGAGGGTTACAGATACGCAGTATTTT.

V is TRBV4-3 and J is TRBJ2-1; 12 bases map to TRBD1. Trimming took 0 bases from V and 9 from J; bases not matched to a gene: 12. CDR1 is LGHNA, CDR2 YSLEER, per germline. The CDR3 runs 18 residues. Here the CDR3 reads CASSQDNGPGQGAAEQFF. The CDR3 region has the DNA TGCGCCAGCAGCCAAGATAACGGCCCGGGACAGGGGGCCGCTGAGCAGTTCTTC.

In this sample, this clonotype turned up many times. The rearrangement links TRBV29-1 to TRBJ2-7, with D hard to call. With 0 bases removed from V and 3 bases from J, the gap between germline ends came to 3 bases. Germline CDR1 and CDR2: SQVTM and ANQGSEA. The CDR3 totals 11 residues. The CDR3 loop reads CSVEDSYEQYF. CDR3 bases: TGCAGCGTTGAAGACAGCTACGAGCAGTACTTC.

This clonotype was counted only a few times. The J gene is TRBJ1-1, the V gene TRBV29-1; D is uncertain. CDR1 is SQVTM, CDR2 ANQGSEA, per germline. V lost 6 bases to trimming and J lost 5 bases, with 19 bases between them. The CDR3 has 14 amino acids. This CDR3 reads CSVSSQGIGTEAFF. The CDR3 DNA reads TGCAGCGTCTCATCTCAAGGAATTGGAACTGAAGCTTTCTTT.

This clonotype occurred a few times. This sequence joins TRBV4-1 and TRBJ2-2; D may be TRBD1 (5 bases). With 5 bases removed from V and 7 bases from J, the gap between germline ends came to 11 bases. CDR3 length: 13 amino acids. Germline V lookup: CDR1 MGHRA, CDR2 YSYEKL. The chain's CDR3 is CASSLGDDGELFF. In DNA, the CDR3 is TGCGCCAGCAGCTTAGGGGATGACGGGGAGCTGTTTTTT.

V usage is TRBV10-3 and J usage is TRBJ1-5; possibly TRBD1 for D (5 bases). V was cut by 4 bases and J by 4 bases, with 17 bases left in between. The germline V gene has CDR1 ENHRY and CDR2 SYGVKD. This CDR3 spans 16 amino acids. The CDR3 loop reads CAISGGGDPINQPQHF. In DNA, the CDR3 is TGTGCCATCAGTGGGGGGGGGGACCCCATAAATCAGCCCCAGCATTTT.

This clonotype occurred many times. The chain couples TRBV5-6 to TRBJ2-7; D might be TRBD1 (6 bases). The V gene lost 0 bases and the J gene lost 3 bases, with 10 bases spanning the gap. The CDR3 has 14 residues. Per the germline V gene, CDR1 is SGHDT and CDR2 is YYEEEE. CDR3 sequence (DNA): TGTGCCAGCAGCTTGGGGGGACAAGTCTACGAGCAGTACGTC. This encodes CASSLGGQVYEQYV.

The CDR3 is CASSLLSQSSYNEQFF. The CDR3 nucleotides are TGCGCCAGCAGCTTGTTAAGTCAGAGCTCCTACAATGAGCAGTTCTTC. The genes are TRBV5-1 and TRBJ2-1, with D uncertain. CDR3 length: 16 amino acids. Trimming left V 1 base short and J 0 bases short, with 11 bases between. From germline, CDR1 is SGHRS and CDR2 YFSETQ.

This clonotype was counted only a few times. The rearrangement uses TRBV3-1 and TRBJ2-1, with 14 bases aligning to TRBD2. Looked up from germline, CDR1 is LGHDT and CDR2 is YNNKEL (reference sequence). This CDR3 comprises 17 residues. With 4 bases clipped from V and 5 bases from J, the junction kept 7 bases outside the gene matches. The CDR3 nucleotides are TGTGCCAGCAGCCGAGAAACGGGACTAGCGGGGGACAATGAGCAGTTCTTC. Encoded protein: CASSRETGLAGDNEQFF.

There are many counts of this clonotype. V and J are TRBV5-1 and TRBJ1-3; no definite D call. V was clipped by 0 bases and J by 1 base, with 5 bases between them. This CDR3 has 14 amino acids. The germline V gene encodes CDR1 SGHRS and CDR2 YFSETQ. CDR3 in DNA: TGCGCCAGCAGCTTGGGAGATTCTGGAAACACCATATATTTT. Residues: CASSLGDSGNTIYF.

This clonotype was seen a few times. This rearrangement joins TRBV20-1 to TRBJ1-1, with no clear D. Germline V gives CDR1 DFQATT, CDR2 SNEGSKA (reference sequence). V was pared by 6 bases and J by 1 base, with 15 bases between. This CDR3 has 14 residues. The CDR3, as DNA: TGCAGTGCCCCCGGCGGGAGCCAGAACACTGAAGCTTTCTTT. Translating gives CSAPGGSQNTEAFF.

The chain carries TRBV6-5 and TRBJ2-2; 8 nucleotides agree with TRBD2. This CDR3 is built from 15 residues. Trimming cost V 4 bases and J 3 bases; bases outside gene matches: 4. Germline values: CDR1 MNHEY, CDR2 SVGAGI. The CDR3 DNA sequence: TGTGCCAGCAGTTCACCGGGACTAGACACCGGGGAGCTGTTTTTT. Encoded protein: CASSSPGLDTGELFF.

This clonotype was counted at least ten times. The chain uses TRBV12-3 or TRBV12-4 and TRBJ2-3; 7 bases align to TRBD1. CDR3 length: 13 amino acids. The trim removed 8 bases at V and 4 bases at J, leaving 6 bases unmatched. The CDR3 reads CASGRQGSDTQYF. CDR3 DNA: TGTGCCAGCGGCAGACAGGGTTCAGATACGCAGTATTTT.

This clonotype has a handful of counts. This chain uses TRBV7-2 with TRBJ1-1, with TRBD1 as a possible D gene (6 bases). Germline V gene data show CDR1 as SGHTA and CDR2 as FQGNSA. The CDR3 has 16 residues. V lost 7 bases and J lost 5, with 23 bases in between. The CDR3 sequence is CASTRRRGQVWTEAFF. The CDR3 DNA sequence: TGTGCCAGCACCCGGCGGCGGGGGCAAGTATGGACTGAAGCTTTCTTT.

The chain links TRBV27 to TRBJ2-2; D remains unclear. The length of the CDR3 is 13 residues. Germline V gene sequence: CDR1 MNHEY, CDR2 SMNVEV (reference sequence). Trimming left V 3 bases short and J 5 bases short, with 7 bases between. The CDR3 DNA follows: TGTGCCAGCAGTTTTGAACAAACCGGGGAGCTGTTTTTT. Encoded protein: CASSFEQTGELFF.

In this sample, this clonotype turned up a few times. This chain links TRBV30 with TRBJ1-1; no firm D call. Germline lookup yields CDR1 GTSNPN and CDR2 SVGIG (reference sequence). This CDR3 has 13 amino acids. The V end was cut by 0 bases, the J end by 1 base, with 6 bases between. CDR3: CAWSVPGNTEAFF. Written as DNA, the CDR3 is TGTGCCTGGAGTGTACCAGGGAACACTGAAGCTTTCTTT. Looking up the rest from reference TRBV30 and TRBJ1-1 gives the full variable domain: SQTIHQWPATLVQPVGSPLSLECTVEGTSNPNLYWYRQAAGRGLQLLFYSVGIGQISSEVPQNLSASRPQDRQFILSSKKLLLSDSGFYLCAWSVPGNTEAFFGQGTRLTVV.

This clonotype was counted only a few times. The V and J genes are TRBV12-3 or TRBV12-4 and TRBJ1-3; tentative D call: TRBD1 (6 bases). Between the trimmed V and J ends, which lost 1 base and 5 bases, there was a span of 9 bases. The CDR3 loop spans 14 amino acids. CDR3 DNA: TGTGCCAGCAGTTTAGGGCAGGGGAGAAACACCATATATTTT. As protein: CASSLGQGRNTIYF.

This clonotype was counted ten times or more. The CDR3 protein is CASSLDQGGTNSYNEQFF. The CDR3 nucleotides are TGTGCCAGCAGCTTAGATCAGGGCGGGACCAACTCCTACAATGAGCAGTTCTTC. V and J are TRBV11-2 and TRBJ2-1, with D possibly TRBD2 on 6 matching bases. CDR3 length: 18 amino acids. Deletions cut 0 bases from V and 0 bases from J, with 15 bases between. Germline V CDR1 and CDR2: SGHAT, FQNNGV. The full variable domain, its missing parts supplied by reference TRBV11-2 and TRBJ2-1, is EAGVAQSPRYKIIEKRQSVAFWCNPISGHATLYWYQQILGQGPKLLIQFQNNGVVDDSQLPKDRFSAERLKGVDSTLKIQPAKLEDSAVYLCASSLDQGGTNSYNEQFFGPGTRLTVL.

With regard to this clonotype: Mismatch with germline at one junction end may stem from a read error. The chain joins TRBV4-1 to TRBJ1-2; possibly TRBD1 for D (5 bases). CDR1 MGHRA and CDR2 YSYEKL come from the germline V gene. The CDR3 has 14 residues. CDR3 nucleotide sequence: TGCGCCAGCAGCCAAGATCATCAGGGCTATTGCTACACCTTC. Its translation is CASSQDHQGYCYTF.

The chain employs TRBV25-1 and TRBJ1-2; 8 nucleotides agree with TRBD1. J lost 8 bases, V lost 4 bases, and 0 bases had no gene match. Per germline, CDR1 MGHDK and CDR2 SYGVNS. This CDR3 region has 11 residues. CDR3 residues: CASSGTGGYTF. The CDR3 nucleotides read TGTGCCAGCAGTGGGACAGGGGGCTACACCTTC.

The rearrangement uses TRBV20-1 and TRBJ1-2; no clear D gene. Deletions cut 0 bases from V and 3 bases from J, with 8 bases between. This CDR3 comprises 13 residues. Germline CDR1 DFQATT, CDR2 SNEGSKA (reference sequence). CDR3 region: CSAREGLDYGYTF. The DNA of the CDR3 is TGCAGTGCTAGAGAGGGCCTTGACTATGGCTACACCTTC.

CDR3 protein: CASSYGPGQKGEKLFF. The CDR3, as DNA: TGTGCCAGCAGTTACGGCCCCGGACAGAAGGGGGAAAAACTGTTTTTT. The chain employs TRBV6-5 and TRBJ1-4; tentative D call: TRBD1 (6 bases). The CDR3 is 16 amino acids. Per germline, CDR1 MNHEY and CDR2 SVGAGI. Trimming left V 2 bases short and J 8 bases short, with 18 bases between.

The chain employs TRBV12-3 or TRBV12-4 and TRBJ2-2; D perhaps matches TRBD2 (6 bases). The ends were cut back, 8 bases at V and 6 bases at J, with 10 bases in the middle. The CDR3 spans 12 residues. CDR3 sequence reads: CASGRLAGELFF. The CDR3 nucleotides read TGTGCCAGCGGCAGACTAGCCGGGGAGCTGTTTTTT.

J is TRBJ2-1 and V is TRBV5-1; maybe TRBD1 (5 bases). Germline V gives CDR1 SGHRS, CDR2 YFSETQ. V dropped 0 bases and J dropped 8 bases, with 15 bases sitting between them. The CDR3 contains 15 residues. This CDR3 reads CASSLGTTGWDEQFF. The CDR3 coding sequence is TGCGCCAGCAGCTTGGGGACAACAGGATGGGATGAGCAGTTCTTC.

This chain connects TRBV30 to TRBJ2-4, with 12 positions matching TRBD2. Trimming took 0 bases from V and 2 from J; bases not matched to a gene: 11. The CDR3 contains 19 residues. Germline CDR1 and CDR2: GTSNPN and SVGIG (reference sequence). The DNA of the CDR3 is TGTGCCTGGAGTGTAATTCTAGCGGGAGGGCCAGGGACCAAAAACATTCAGTACTTC. This encodes CAWSVILAGGPGTKNIQYF.

There are a few counts of this clonotype. This rearrangement joins TRBV29-1 to TRBJ2-7; 8 positions match TRBD2. CDR1 is SQVTM, CDR2 ANQGSEA, per germline. The CDR3 contains 15 residues. Trimming removed 6 bases from V and 0 bases from J; junction bases left unmatched: 10. CDR3 in DNA: TGCAGCGTCGCGGGAGGCCACTCTTCCTCCTACGAGCAGTACTTC. Amino acids: CSVAGGHSSSYEQYF.

This clonotype was counted between two and nine times. This chain links TRBV28 with TRBJ2-1; 10 bases line up with TRBD2. Trimming cost V 9 bases and J 6 bases; bases outside gene matches: 8. This CDR3 region has 14 residues. Germline V lookup: CDR1 MDHEN, CDR2 SYDVKM. CDR3: CASRLAGDGNEQFF. CDR3 coding DNA: TGTGCCAGTAGACTAGCGGGCGATGGCAATGAGCAGTTCTTC.